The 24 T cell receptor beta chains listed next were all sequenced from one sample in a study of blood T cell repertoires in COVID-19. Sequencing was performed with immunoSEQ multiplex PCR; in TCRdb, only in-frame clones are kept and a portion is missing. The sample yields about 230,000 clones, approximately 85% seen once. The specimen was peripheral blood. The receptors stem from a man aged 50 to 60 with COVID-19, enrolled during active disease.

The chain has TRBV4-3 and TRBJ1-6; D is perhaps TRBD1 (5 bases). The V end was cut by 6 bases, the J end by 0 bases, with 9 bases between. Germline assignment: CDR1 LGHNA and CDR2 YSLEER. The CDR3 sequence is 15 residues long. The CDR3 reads CASSYDSSYNSPLHF. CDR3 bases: TGCGCCAGCAGTTACGACAGCTCCTATAATTCACCCCTCCACTTT.

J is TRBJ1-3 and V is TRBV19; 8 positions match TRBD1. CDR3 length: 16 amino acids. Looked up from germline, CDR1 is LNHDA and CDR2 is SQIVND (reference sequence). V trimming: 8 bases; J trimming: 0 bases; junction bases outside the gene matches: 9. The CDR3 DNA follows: TGTGCCAGTTCGGACAGGGCCTCTCACTCTGGAAACACCATATATTTT. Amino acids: CASSDRASHSGNTIYF.

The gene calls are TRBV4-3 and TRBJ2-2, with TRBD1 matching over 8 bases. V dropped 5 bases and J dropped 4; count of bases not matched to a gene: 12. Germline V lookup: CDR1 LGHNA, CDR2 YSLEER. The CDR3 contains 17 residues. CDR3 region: CASSKRGAGGATGELFF. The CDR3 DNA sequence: TGCGCCAGCAGCAAAAGAGGGGCAGGGGGCGCCACCGGGGAGCTGTTTTTT.

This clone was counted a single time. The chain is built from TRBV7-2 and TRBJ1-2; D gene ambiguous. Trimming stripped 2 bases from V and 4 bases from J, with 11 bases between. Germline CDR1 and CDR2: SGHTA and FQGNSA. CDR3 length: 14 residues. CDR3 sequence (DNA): TGTGCCAGCAGCTTAAATGCGGGCAGCTATGGCTACACCTTC. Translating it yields CASSLNAGSYGYTF.

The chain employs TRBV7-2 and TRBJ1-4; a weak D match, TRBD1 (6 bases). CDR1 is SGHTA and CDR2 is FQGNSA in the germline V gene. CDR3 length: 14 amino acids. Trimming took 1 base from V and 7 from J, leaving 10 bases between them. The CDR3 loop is CASSLGGLGEKLFF. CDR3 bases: TGTGCCAGCAGCTTAGGGGGGCTGGGTGAAAAACTGTTTTTT.

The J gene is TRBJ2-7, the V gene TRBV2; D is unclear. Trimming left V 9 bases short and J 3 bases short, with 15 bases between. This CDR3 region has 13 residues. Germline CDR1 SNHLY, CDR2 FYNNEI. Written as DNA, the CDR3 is TGTGCCAGATCGCAGGCAGGTAGCTACGAGCAGTACTTC. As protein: CARSQAGSYEQYF.

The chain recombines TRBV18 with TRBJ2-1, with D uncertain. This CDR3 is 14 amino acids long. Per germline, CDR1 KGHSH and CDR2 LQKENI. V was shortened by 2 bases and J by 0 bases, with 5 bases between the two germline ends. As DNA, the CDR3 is TGTGCCAGCTCACCAGAGTTCTCCTACAATGAGCAGTTCTTC. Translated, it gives CASSPEFSYNEQFF.

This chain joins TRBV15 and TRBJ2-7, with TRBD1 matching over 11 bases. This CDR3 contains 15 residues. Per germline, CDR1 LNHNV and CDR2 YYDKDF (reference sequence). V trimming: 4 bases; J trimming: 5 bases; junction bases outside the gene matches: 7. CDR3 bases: TGTGCCACCAGCAAAGTCGGGACAGGGGGACACGAGCAGTACTTC. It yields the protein CATSKVGTGGHEQYF.

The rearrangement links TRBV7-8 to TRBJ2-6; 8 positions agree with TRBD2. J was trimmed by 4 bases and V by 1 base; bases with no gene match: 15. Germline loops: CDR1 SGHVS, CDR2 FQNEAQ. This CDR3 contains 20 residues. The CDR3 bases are TGTGCCAGCAGCTTAGGACTAGCGACGTGGAAGTCGGCCGGGGCCAACGTCCTGACTTTC. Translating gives CASSLGLATWKSAGANVLTF.

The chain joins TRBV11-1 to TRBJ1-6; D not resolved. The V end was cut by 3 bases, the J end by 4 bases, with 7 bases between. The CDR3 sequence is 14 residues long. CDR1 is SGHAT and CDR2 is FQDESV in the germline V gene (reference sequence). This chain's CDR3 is CASSFSDYNSPLHF. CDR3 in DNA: TGTGCCAGCAGCTTTTCAGATTATAATTCACCCCTCCACTTT.

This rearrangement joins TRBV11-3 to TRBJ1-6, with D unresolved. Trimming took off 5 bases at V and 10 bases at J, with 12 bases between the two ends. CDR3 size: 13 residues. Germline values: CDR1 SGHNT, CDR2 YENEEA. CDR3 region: CASSLYTESPLHF. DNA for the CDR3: TGTGCCAGCAGCCTTTACACCGAATCACCCCTCCACTTT.

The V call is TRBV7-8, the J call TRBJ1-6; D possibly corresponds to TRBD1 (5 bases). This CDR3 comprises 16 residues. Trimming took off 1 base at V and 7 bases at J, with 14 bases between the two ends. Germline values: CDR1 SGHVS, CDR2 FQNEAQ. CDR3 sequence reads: CASSLVPGLGNSPLHF. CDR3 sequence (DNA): TGTGCCAGCAGCTTAGTGCCAGGGTTGGGCAATTCACCCCTCCACTTT.

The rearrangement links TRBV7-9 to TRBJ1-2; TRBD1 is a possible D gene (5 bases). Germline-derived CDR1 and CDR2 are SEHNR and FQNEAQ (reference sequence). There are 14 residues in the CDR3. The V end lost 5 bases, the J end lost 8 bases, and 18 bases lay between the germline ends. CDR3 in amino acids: CASSPIAGVGGYTF. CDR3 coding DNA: TGTGCCAGCAGCCCTATTGCGGGGGTAGGAGGCTACACCTTC.

CDR3 sequence reads: CASSRQGRGEKLFF. CDR3 bases: TGTGCCAGCAGCCGCCAGGGAAGGGGTGAAAAACTGTTTTTT. V usage is TRBV7-2 and J usage is TRBJ1-4, with D maybe TRBD1 (5 bases). CDR3 size: 14 residues. Germline V gene lookup returns CDR1 SGHTA and CDR2 FQGNSA. Trimming took off 5 bases at V and 7 bases at J, with 14 bases between the two ends.

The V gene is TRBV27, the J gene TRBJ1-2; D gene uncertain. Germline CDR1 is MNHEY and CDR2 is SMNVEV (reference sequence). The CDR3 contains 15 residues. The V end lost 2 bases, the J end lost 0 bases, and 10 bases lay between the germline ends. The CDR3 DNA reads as TGTGCCAGCAGTTTAGCTATGGGAGCTAACTATGGCTACACCTTC. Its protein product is CASSLAMGANYGYTF.

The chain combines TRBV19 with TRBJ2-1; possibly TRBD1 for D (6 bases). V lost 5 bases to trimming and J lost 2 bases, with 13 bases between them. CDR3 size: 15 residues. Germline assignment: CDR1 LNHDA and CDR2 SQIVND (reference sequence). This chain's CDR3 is CASSARQEPYNEQFF. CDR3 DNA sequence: TGTGCCAGTAGTGCCCGACAGGAACCCTACAATGAGCAGTTCTTC.

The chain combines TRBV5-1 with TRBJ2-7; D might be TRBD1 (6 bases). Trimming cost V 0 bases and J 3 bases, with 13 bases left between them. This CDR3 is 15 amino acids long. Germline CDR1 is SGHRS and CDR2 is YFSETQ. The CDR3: CASSLGQGMDYEQYF. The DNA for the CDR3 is TGCGCCAGCAGCTTGGGGCAGGGGATGGACTACGAGCAGTACTTC.

CDR3: CASSLVQGHSFANEQFF. The CDR3 coding sequence is TGTGCCAGCAGCTTAGTACAGGGCCACTCATTTGCCAATGAGCAGTTCTTC. The chain combines TRBV7-9 with TRBJ2-1, with D perhaps matching TRBD1 (6 bases). CDR1 and CDR2 (germline): SEHNR, FQNEAQ (reference sequence). The CDR3 is 17 residues long. V was clipped by 1 base and J by 6 bases, with 19 bases between them. Full variable domain (rest looked up from reference TRBV7-9 and TRBJ2-1): DTGVSQNPRHKITKRGQNVTFRCDPISEHNRLYWYRQTLGQGPEFLTYFQNEAQLEKSRLLSDRFSAERPKGSFSTLEIQRTEQGDSAMYLCASSLVQGHSFANEQFFGPGTRLTVL.

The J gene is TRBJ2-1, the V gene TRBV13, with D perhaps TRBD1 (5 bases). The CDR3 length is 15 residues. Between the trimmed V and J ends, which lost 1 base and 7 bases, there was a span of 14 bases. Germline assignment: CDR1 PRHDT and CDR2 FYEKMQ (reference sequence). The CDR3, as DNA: TGTGCCAGCAGCTTAGAGGCAGGGATCCTAAATGAGCAGTTCTTC. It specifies CASSLEAGILNEQFF.

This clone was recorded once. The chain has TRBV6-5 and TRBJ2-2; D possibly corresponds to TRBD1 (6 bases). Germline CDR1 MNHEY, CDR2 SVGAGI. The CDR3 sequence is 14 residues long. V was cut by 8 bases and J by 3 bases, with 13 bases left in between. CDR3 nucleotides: TGTGCCAGCCGGACAGCCTTTGACACCGGGGAGCTGTTTTTT. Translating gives CASRTAFDTGELFF.

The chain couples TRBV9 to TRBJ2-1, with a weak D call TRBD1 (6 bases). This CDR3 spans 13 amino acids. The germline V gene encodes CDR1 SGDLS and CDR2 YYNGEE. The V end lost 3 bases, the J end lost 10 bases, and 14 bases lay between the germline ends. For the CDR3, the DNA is TGTGCCAGCAGCGCACAACAGGGTCAGGAGCAGTTCTTC. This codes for CASSAQQGQEQFF.

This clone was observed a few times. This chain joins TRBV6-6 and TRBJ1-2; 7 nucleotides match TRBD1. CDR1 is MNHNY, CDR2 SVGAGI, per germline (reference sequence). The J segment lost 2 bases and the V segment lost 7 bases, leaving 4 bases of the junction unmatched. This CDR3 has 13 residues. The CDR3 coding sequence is TGTGCCAGCACTCCGGGACAGAACTATGGCTACACCTTC. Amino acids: CASTPGQNYGYTF.

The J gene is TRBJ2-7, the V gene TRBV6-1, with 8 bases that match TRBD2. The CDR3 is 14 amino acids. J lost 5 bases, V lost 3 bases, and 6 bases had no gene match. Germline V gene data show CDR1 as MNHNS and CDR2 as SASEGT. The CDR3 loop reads CASSDRGGRNEQYF. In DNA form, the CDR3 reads TGTGCCAGCAGTGATCGGGGGGGAAGGAACGAGCAGTACTTC.

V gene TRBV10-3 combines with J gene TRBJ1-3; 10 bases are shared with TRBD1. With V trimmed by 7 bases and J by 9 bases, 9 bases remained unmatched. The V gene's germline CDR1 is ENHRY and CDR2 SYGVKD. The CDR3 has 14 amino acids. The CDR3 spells CAITPGQGTGTIYF. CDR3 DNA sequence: TGTGCCATCACCCCGGGACAGGGGACCGGCACCATATATTTT.